One sample yielded the 5 T cell receptor beta chains listed below, sequenced in a study of T-cell reconstitution after alpha-beta-depleted transplantation in children. Unique molecular identifiers were incorporated during preparation of the TCRbeta library. TCRdb fed the PCR reads into MiXCR, producing one record per CDR3 protein. The sample has about 980,000 distinct CDR3 sequences; about 29% are singletons. Material: PBMCs, mostly from graft donor cells, obtained 360 days after TCRalphabeta/CD19-depleted stem cell transplant. The receptor source for this set is a boy under two years old who had a stem cell transplant for SCID, so the T cells may come from the graft donor.

The chain couples TRBV7-9 to TRBJ1-4, with 7 bases fitting TRBD1. CDR3 size: 12 residues. CDR1 and CDR2 (germline): SEHNR, FQNEAQ (reference sequence). Unmatched junction bases numbered 7, after V lost 4 bases and J lost 14 bases. The CDR3 DNA follows: TGTGCCAGCAGCTCGGGACAGAGGGGGCTGTTTTTT. It codes for CASSSGQRGLFF.

This clonotype was counted a few times. CDR3: CASSDRGYNQPQHF. CDR3 coding DNA: TGTGCCAGCTCAGACAGGGGCTACAATCAGCCCCAGCATTTT. This chain links TRBV12-3 or TRBV12-4 with TRBJ1-5; 8 bases fit TRBD1. V dropped 8 bases and J dropped 3; count of bases not matched to a gene: 6. The CDR3 length is 14 residues.

This clonotype was seen a handful of times. The chain couples TRBV25-1 to TRBJ1-1, with TRBD1 matching over 9 bases. This CDR3 is built from 15 residues. Germline V lookup: CDR1 MGHDK, CDR2 SYGVNS. Trimming at V came to 4 bases and at J to 4 bases, leaving 7 bases not matched to a gene. The CDR3: CASSGSGTGLTEAFF. DNA of the CDR3: TGTGCCAGCAGTGGCTCCGGGACAGGGCTCACTGAAGCTTTCTTT.

The J gene is TRBJ2-2, the V gene TRBV7-2, with TRBD1 identical over 10 bases. The J segment lost 6 bases and the V segment lost 5 bases, leaving 9 bases of the junction unmatched. CDR3 length: 16 residues. The germline gives CDR1 SGHTA, CDR2 FQGNSA. CDR3 region: CASSTRQGAVPGELFF. The CDR3 nucleotides read TGTGCCAGCAGCACCCGACAGGGGGCAGTCCCCGGGGAGCTGTTTTTT.

This rearrangement joins TRBV20-1 to TRBJ1-1; TRBD1 matches at 7 bases. This CDR3 has 14 amino acids. From germline, CDR1 is DFQATT and CDR2 SNEGSKA (reference sequence). V lost 0 bases, J lost 4 bases, and 5 bases stayed unmatched. The DNA of the CDR3 is TGCAGTGCTAGAGATTCAGGGGGAGGCACTGAAGCTTTCTTT. As protein: CSARDSGGGTEAFF.